The subject of this entry is one T cell receptor beta chain. The antigen is undetermined. CDR1 is MGHRA, CDR2 YSYEKL, per germline. V was pared by 0 bases and J by 5 bases, with 11 bases of the junction left unmatched. The CDR3 is 18 residues long. These data are taken from a study of immune cell composition in non-small cell lung cancer. Study-level points and caveats: Tumour TCR-beta clonality was not significantly tied to smoking pack-years. Tumour-associated clones >0.5% occurred in under 40% of adenocarcinomas, over 60% of squamous. Shared sequences between tumour-reactive and dominant in vivo clones were not proven.

Profiled with immunoSEQ multiplex PCR; TCRdb holds only in-frame clones, not every one. This table holds 3,000 to 3,500 clones, more than 60% found once. This TCR was sampled from a human donor with non-small cell lung cancer. The specimen sequenced was lung tumor tissue. V usage is TRBV4-1 and J usage is TRBJ2-3; TRBD1 matches at 10 bases. CDR3 sequence: CASSQERVGQGGRDTQYF. The CDR3 DNA follows: TGCGCCAGCAGCCAAGAACGGGTCGGACAGGGGGGCCGAGATACGCAGTATTTT.